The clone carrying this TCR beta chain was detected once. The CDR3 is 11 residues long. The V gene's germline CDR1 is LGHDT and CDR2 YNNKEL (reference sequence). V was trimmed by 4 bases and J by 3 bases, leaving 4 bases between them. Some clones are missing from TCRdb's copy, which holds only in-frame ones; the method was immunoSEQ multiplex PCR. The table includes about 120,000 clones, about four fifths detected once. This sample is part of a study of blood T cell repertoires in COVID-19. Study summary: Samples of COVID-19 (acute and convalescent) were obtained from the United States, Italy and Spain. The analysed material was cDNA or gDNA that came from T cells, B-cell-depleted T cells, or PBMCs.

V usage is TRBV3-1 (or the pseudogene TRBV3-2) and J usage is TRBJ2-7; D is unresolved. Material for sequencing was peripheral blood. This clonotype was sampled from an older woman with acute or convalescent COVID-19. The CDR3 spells CASSPHYEQYF. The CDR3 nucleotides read TGTGCCAGCAGCCCCCACTACGAGCAGTACTTC.